This entry lists 24 T cell receptor beta chains sequenced from one sample in a study of control samples from healthy donors and cancer patients. TCRdb keeps only in-frame clones here, not all; method: immunoSEQ multiplex PCR. The repertoire has around 83,000 clones, more than 85% of them found once; the top ten carry roughly 1.3%. Input material: PBMCs. Receptors originate from a woman aged 40-49 years with lung cancer.

This chain links TRBV7-9 with TRBJ1-1; D not resolved. The CDR3 has 14 residues. Trimming took off 5 bases at V and 1 base at J, with 11 bases between the two ends. The germline V gene encodes CDR1 SEHNR and CDR2 FQNEAQ (reference sequence). Written as DNA, the CDR3 is TGTGCCAGCAGCGCCAGAGGCACGAACACTGAAGCTTTCTTT. Protein: CASSARGTNTEAFF.

The V gene is TRBV7-9, the J gene TRBJ1-2; TRBD1 matches at 9 bases. With 5 bases clipped from V and 8 bases from J, the junction kept 9 bases outside the gene matches. The CDR3 runs 14 residues. Germline lookup yields CDR1 SEHNR and CDR2 FQNEAQ (reference sequence). The CDR3 spells CASSRAGTGNGYTF. The CDR3, as DNA: TGTGCCAGCAGCCGCGCCGGGACAGGGAACGGCTACACCTTC.

The rearrangement links TRBV3-1 (or the pseudogene TRBV3-2) to TRBJ2-7, with D possibly matching TRBD2 (6 bases). The CDR3 has 14 residues. Looked up from germline, CDR1 is LGHDT and CDR2 is YNNKEL (reference sequence). The ends were cut back, 4 bases at V and 6 bases at J, with 16 bases in the middle. Written as DNA, the CDR3 is TGTGCCAGCAGCCCCGGGGCAGGGAGGAGCGAGCAGTACTTC. This codes for CASSPGAGRSEQYF.

The chain couples TRBV12-3 or TRBV12-4 to TRBJ2-2, with D maybe TRBD1 (6 bases). CDR3 length: 13 residues. Trimming left V 5 bases short and J 7 bases short, with 11 bases between. For the CDR3, the DNA is TGTGCCAGCAGTAGACAGGAACTCGGGGAGCTGTTTTTT. It encodes CASSRQELGELFF.

This sequence joins TRBV13 and TRBJ1-2; D may be TRBD1 (5 bases). CDR3 length equals 12 residues. Germline CDR1 and CDR2: PRHDT and FYEKMQ (reference sequence). The V gene lost 5 bases and the J gene lost 2 bases, with 6 bases spanning the gap. The CDR3 sequence: CASSQGNYGYTF. CDR3 DNA sequence: TGTGCCAGCAGCCAGGGAAACTATGGCTACACCTTC.

The rearrangement joins TRBV3-1 (or the pseudogene TRBV3-2) to TRBJ1-6; 8 nucleotides line up with TRBD1. CDR1 is LGHDT, CDR2 YNNKEL, per germline (reference sequence). The CDR3 has 16 residues. After removal of 4 bases from V and 0 bases from J, the junction contained 2 bases not matched to a gene. The CDR3 sequence: CASSRDRRSYNSPLHF. CDR3 coding DNA: TGTGCCAGCAGCCGGGACAGGCGCTCCTATAATTCACCCCTCCACTTT.

The J gene is TRBJ2-1, the V gene TRBV3-1 (or the pseudogene TRBV3-2); D is unresolved. Germline CDR1 is LGHDT and CDR2 is YNNKEL (reference sequence). CDR3 size: 12 residues. The V end lost 1 base, the J end lost 8 bases, and 6 bases lay between the germline ends. The CDR3: CASSQVVHEQFF. CDR3 DNA sequence: TGTGCCAGCAGCCAAGTGGTTCATGAGCAGTTCTTC.

This chain joins TRBV25-1 and TRBJ1-1; 7 nucleotides line up with TRBD1. J lost 10 bases, V lost 4 bases, and 15 bases had no gene match. In germline, CDR1 is MGHDK, CDR2 SYGVNS. This CDR3 is 15 amino acids long. The CDR3 sequence: CASSGTHRGARGAFF. The DNA for the CDR3 is TGTGCCAGCAGTGGGACCCACAGGGGAGCTCGGGGAGCTTTCTTT.

The genes are TRBV3-1 (or the pseudogene TRBV3-2) and TRBJ1-2; D not resolved. The CDR3 is made up of 15 amino acids. Germline V gene sequence: CDR1 LGHDT, CDR2 YNNKEL (reference sequence). Deletions cut 0 bases from V and 4 bases from J, with 12 bases between. The CDR3 loop is CASSQDFGSTYGYTF. The CDR3 DNA follows: TGTGCCAGCAGCCAAGATTTCGGCAGTACCTATGGCTACACCTTC.

Of note for this clone: The sample carries other DNA sequences with the same CDR3. V and J are TRBV5-1 and TRBJ2-2; tentatively, D is TRBD2 (5 bases). This CDR3 is 14 amino acids long. Germline V gene data show CDR1 as SGHRS and CDR2 as YFSETQ. V was pared by 3 bases and J by 4 bases, with 10 bases between. The CDR3 region has the DNA TGCGCCAGCAGCTCTGACCGGGGCACCGGGGAGCTGTTTTTT. Protein product: CASSSDRGTGELFF. The variable domain in full, with the rest retrieved from reference TRBV5-1 and TRBJ2-2, is KAGVTQTPRYLIKTRGQQVTLSCSPISGHRSVSWYQQTPGQGLQFLFEYFSETQRNKGNFPGRFSGRQFSNSRSEMNVSTLELGDSALYLCASSSDRGTGELFFGEGSRLTVL.

This clone showed up just once. The gene calls are TRBV19 and TRBJ1-5; D perhaps matches TRBD1 (5 bases). Germline assignment: CDR1 LNHDA and CDR2 SQIVND (reference sequence). Between the trimmed V and J ends, which lost 8 bases and 4 bases, there was a span of 12 bases. This CDR3 comprises 13 residues. CDR3 in DNA: TGTGCCAGTCGGGGGGGTACAAATCAGCCCCAGCATTTT. Its protein product is CASRGGTNQPQHF.

The gene calls are TRBV11-2 and TRBJ1-1; D is ambiguous. Germline CDR1 and CDR2: SGHAT and FQNNGV. This CDR3 is 12 amino acids long. The V and J ends lost 3 bases and 5 bases respectively, with 7 bases between them. The CDR3 DNA sequence: TGTGCCAGCAGCTTCGACGGGACTGAAGCTTTCTTT. Amino acids: CASSFDGTEAFF.

This clone was picked up one time. The chain is built from TRBV30 and TRBJ1-1; D may be TRBD1 (6 bases). The germline gives CDR1 GTSNPN, CDR2 SVGIG (reference sequence). The CDR3 sequence is 14 residues long. V gave up 2 bases and J gave up 6 bases, with 16 bases separating them. The CDR3, as DNA: TGTGCCTGGAGTCTCGGGGGGCTCGTCGCTGAAGCTTTCTTT. Its translation: CAWSLGGLVAEAFF.

The table lists this clone with a count of one. The CDR3 DNA reads as TGCGCCAGCAGCCCGGGCGGCACAGAAGGACAGCCAAACACCGGGGAGCTGTTTTTT. This gives the protein CASSPGGTEGQPNTGELFF. The J gene is TRBJ2-2, the V gene TRBV4-1, with a weak D call TRBD1 (6 bases). Germline V lookup: CDR1 MGHRA, CDR2 YSYEKL. The CDR3 contains 19 residues. The V gene lost 4 bases and the J gene lost 2 bases, with 23 bases spanning the gap.

The chain combines TRBV7-9 with TRBJ2-7, with no clear D. The CDR3 has 14 amino acids. Germline CDR1 and CDR2: SEHNR and FQNEAQ (reference sequence). Trimming stripped 6 bases from V and 5 bases from J, with 17 bases between. CDR3 nucleotide sequence: TGTGCCAGCAGTCTGCTGGCGGTTAGAGACGAGCAGTACTTC. It yields the protein CASSLLAVRDEQYF.

The V call is TRBV6-5, the J call TRBJ1-1; no clear D gene. This CDR3 is 13 amino acids long. Trimming removed 7 bases at V and 4 bases at J, with 13 bases between. In germline, CDR1 is MNHEY, CDR2 SVGAGI. The CDR3 protein is CASMWSPGTEAFF. The CDR3, as DNA: TGTGCCAGCATGTGGAGCCCGGGCACTGAAGCTTTCTTT.

V gene TRBV4-1 combines with J gene TRBJ2-7; TRBD2 aligns across 7 bases. Looked up from germline, CDR1 is MGHRA and CDR2 is YSYEKL. The V gene end was trimmed by 1 base and the J gene end by 3 bases; junction bases not matched to a gene: 12. The CDR3 covers 17 residues. The CDR3 reads CASSQGSATSPYYEQYF. The CDR3 region has the DNA TGCGCCAGCAGCCAAGGGAGTGCGACTAGCCCTTACTACGAGCAGTACTTC.

The rearrangement joins TRBV19 to TRBJ2-2, with TRBD2 as a possible D gene (5 bases). V dropped 6 bases and J dropped 0 bases, with 14 bases sitting between them. Germline loops: CDR1 LNHDA, CDR2 SQIVND (reference sequence). The CDR3 runs 16 residues. CDR3 coding DNA: TGTGCCAGTAGCTCACTAGGTCCCGCGAACACCGGGGAGCTGTTTTTT. It encodes CASSSLGPANTGELFF.

The chain links TRBV6-5 to TRBJ1-4; TRBD1 matches at 8 bases. The junction had 6 bases not matched to a gene; V was cut back by 6 bases and J by 9 bases. Germline V gene lookup returns CDR1 MNHEY and CDR2 SVGAGI. The CDR3 is made up of 13 amino acids. CDR3 DNA sequence: TGTGCCAGCAGCCGAGGGACAGGCAAAAAACTGTTTTTT. It encodes CASSRGTGKKLFF.

V gene TRBV9 combines with J gene TRBJ1-6; D might be TRBD1 (5 bases). The germline CDR1 and CDR2 sequences are SGDLS and YYNGEE. The CDR3 spans 16 residues. V was cut by 2 bases and J by 9 bases, with 18 bases left in between. The CDR3: CASSVDNPAGSSPLHF. As DNA, the CDR3 is TGTGCCAGCAGCGTTGATAATCCGGCAGGGAGTTCACCCCTCCACTTT.

V and J are TRBV10-3 and TRBJ2-5, with D unclear. The V gene lost 4 bases and the J gene lost 0 bases, with 6 bases spanning the gap. The germline CDR1 and CDR2 sequences are ENHRY and SYGVKD. This CDR3 region has 13 residues. CDR3 amino acids: CAISVDYQETQYF. The CDR3 coding sequence is TGTGCCATCAGTGTTGACTACCAAGAGACCCAGTACTTC.

This clone was recorded only once. CDR3 sequence: CASSIGGLISYNEQFF. The CDR3 bases are TGTGCCAGTAGTATAGGGGGACTTATCTCCTACAATGAGCAGTTCTTC. The V call is TRBV19, the J call TRBJ2-1; a weak D match, TRBD2 (6 bases). The germline V gene has CDR1 LNHDA and CDR2 SQIVND (reference sequence). This CDR3 has 16 residues. V was trimmed by 1 base and J by 0 bases, leaving 10 bases between them.

The rearrangement links TRBV4-1 to TRBJ1-2; 8 positions agree with TRBD1. The CDR3 covers 14 residues. Germline V gene data show CDR1 as MGHRA and CDR2 as YSYEKL. Unmatched junction bases numbered 6, after V lost 4 bases and J lost 5 bases. CDR3: CASSLGQETYGYTF. The DNA of the CDR3 is TGCGCCAGCAGCCTGGGACAGGAGACTTATGGCTACACCTTC.

The rearrangement joins TRBV6-5 to TRBJ2-7; D might be TRBD1 (6 bases). In germline, CDR1 is MNHEY, CDR2 SVGAGI. There are 13 residues in the CDR3. Trimming removed 4 bases from V and 4 bases from J, with 11 bases in between. The CDR3 DNA follows: TGTGCCAGCAGTTTGCCAGGGGCGTACGAGCAGTACTTC. Its translation: CASSLPGAYEQYF.